This TCR beta chain was recovered during a study of T cell repertoires in cytomegalovirus infection. Study overall: Both a matching HLA type and CMV infection were indicated by public TCR beta signatures.

MiXCR, applied by TCRdb to the reads, yields one record per CDR3 protein. This sample has about 740,000 distinct CDR3 sequences; 35% to 45% occur once, and the top ten carry more than 2.5%. V lost 3 bases and J lost 8, with 13 bases in between. Germline values: CDR1 MNHEY, CDR2 SMNVEV (reference sequence). The CDR3 is 14 residues long. This chain links TRBV27 with TRBJ1-4, with no clear D. This receptor was taken from a human donor in good health (CMV status not recorded). Some clones in this sample may be carry-over from other donors' samples. The specimen sequenced was PBMCs. The CDR3 loop reads CASSLVGIGEKLFF. The CDR3 DNA is TGTGCCAGCAGTTTGGTAGGGATAGGGGAAAAACTGTTTTTT.